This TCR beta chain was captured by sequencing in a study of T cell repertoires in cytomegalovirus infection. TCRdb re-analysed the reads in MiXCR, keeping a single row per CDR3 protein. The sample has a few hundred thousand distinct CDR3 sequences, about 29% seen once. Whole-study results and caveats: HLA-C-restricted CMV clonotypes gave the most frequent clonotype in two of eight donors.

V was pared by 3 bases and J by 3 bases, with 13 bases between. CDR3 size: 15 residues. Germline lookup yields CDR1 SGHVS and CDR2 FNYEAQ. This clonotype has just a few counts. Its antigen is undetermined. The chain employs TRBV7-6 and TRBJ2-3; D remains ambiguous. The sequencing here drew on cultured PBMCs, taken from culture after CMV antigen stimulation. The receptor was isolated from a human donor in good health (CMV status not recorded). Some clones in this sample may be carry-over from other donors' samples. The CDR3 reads CASSLVTGQTDTQYF. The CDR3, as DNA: TGTGCCAGCAGCTTGGTGACGGGCCAGACAGATACGCAGTATTTT.